The 8 T cell receptor beta chains in this list originate from one sample, sequenced in a study of CD4+ T cells in melanoma. The protocol was immunoSEQ multiplex PCR, while the TCRdb copy is restricted to in-frame clones and leaves out a portion. The sample consists of around 19,000 clones, 81% of them appearing once. The sequenced sample consisted of cells from a culture (not recorded whether cultured in vitro). The receptor set was obtained from a human donor with melanoma.

The CDR3 nucleotides read TGTGCCAACCAGTTGGCGGGGGGTTACGAGCAGTACTTC. This translates into CANQLAGGYEQYF. The J gene is TRBJ2-7, the V gene TRBV10-3, with 8 bases fitting TRBD2. Losses at the gene ends were 10 bases for V and 4 bases for J; bases not matched to a gene: 9. CDR3 length equals 13 residues. The germline V gene encodes CDR1 ENHRY and CDR2 SYGVKD.

This chain uses TRBV7-9 with TRBJ2-7, with D tentatively TRBD1 (6 bases). V lost 0 bases and J 3 bases, leaving 12 bases between the germline ends. Germline assignment: CDR1 SEHNR and CDR2 FQNEAQ (reference sequence). The CDR3 sequence is 15 residues long. The CDR3 spells CASSLAWTENYEQYF. Written as DNA, the CDR3 is TGTGCCAGCAGCTTAGCTTGGACAGAGAACTACGAGCAGTACTTC.

This rearrangement joins TRBV27 to TRBJ1-2; TRBD1 might be the D (6 bases). V shed 5 bases and J shed 4 bases, with 11 bases lying between them. The CDR3 extends over 13 amino acids. CDR1 and CDR2 (germline): MNHEY, SMNVEV (reference sequence). Written as DNA, the CDR3 is TGTGCCAGCAGTAACACCAGGGGCTATGGCTACACCTTC. The encoded protein is CASSNTRGYGYTF.

The chain combines TRBV5-1 with TRBJ2-3, with 8 bases lining up with TRBD1. Trimming took 0 bases from V and 3 from J; bases not matched to a gene: 6. The CDR3 is made up of 16 amino acids. CDR1 is SGHRS, CDR2 YFSETQ, per germline. For the CDR3, the DNA is TGCGCCAGCAGCTTGGATGGCCAGGGGGCTACAGATACGCAGTATTTT. This gives the protein CASSLDGQGATDTQYF.

Only a few counts were recorded for this clone. The gene calls are TRBV5-5 and TRBJ2-7; 12 bases fit TRBD2. Germline trimming cut 5 bases from V and 2 bases from J; bases unmatched to any gene: 5. CDR3 length equals 15 residues. CDR1 SGHKS and CDR2 YYEKEE come from the germline V gene (reference sequence). CDR3 nucleotides: TGTGCCAGCAGTGCTCTAGCGGGGGGGACCTACGAGCAGTACTTC. Its translation is CASSALAGGTYEQYF.

This clone appeared a single time. This chain joins TRBV5-8 and TRBJ2-3, with a weak D call TRBD1 (5 bases). The ends were cut back, 5 bases at V and 3 bases at J, with 22 bases in the middle. The CDR3 extends over 17 amino acids. CDR1 and CDR2 from the germline V gene are SGHTS and YDEGEE. The CDR3, as DNA: TGTGCCAGCAGGCTGACACTTTGGCAGGGTCGGACAGATACGCAGTATTTT. It encodes CASRLTLWQGRTDTQYF. Based on the CDR3 plus reference TRBV5-8 and TRBJ2-3, the full variable domain is EAGVTQSPTHLIKTRGQQATLRCSPISGHTSVYWYQQALGLGLQFLLWYDEGEERNRGNFPPRFSGRQFPNYSSELNVNALELEDSALYLCASRLTLWQGRTDTQYFGPGTRLTVL.

The chain uses TRBV6-6 and TRBJ2-3; 8 bases map to TRBD2. J lost 1 base, V lost 4 bases, and 1 base had no gene match. Germline values: CDR1 MNHNY, CDR2 SVGAGI (reference sequence). This CDR3 is built from 14 residues. The CDR3 here is CASSSGGGTDTQYF. The CDR3 DNA reads TGTGCCAGCAGTTCGGGGGGGGGCACAGATACGCAGTATTTT.

The chain recombines TRBV5-6 with TRBJ2-5, with D possibly being TRBD2 (5 bases). The germline V and J ends were trimmed by 6 bases and 7 bases, with 19 bases remaining between them. Germline loops: CDR1 SGHDT, CDR2 YYEEEE. This CDR3 contains 14 residues. The CDR3 loop reads CASTPTDLRGTQYF. The CDR3 DNA reads as TGTGCCAGCACCCCTACAGACCTACGGGGGACCCAGTACTTC.